These 14 T cell receptor beta chains came from one sample sequenced in a study of blood T cell repertoires in COVID-19. Profiled with immunoSEQ multiplex PCR; TCRdb holds only in-frame clones, not every one. In the table there are about 60,000 clones, about 90% of which are singletons. The specimen was peripheral blood. All receptors derive from a man between 60 and 75 years old with acute or convalescent COVID-19.

The V and J genes are TRBV6-6 and TRBJ2-7; a possible D gene is TRBD2 (6 bases). V shed 4 bases and J shed 7 bases, with 23 bases lying between them. The CDR3 runs 16 residues. In germline, CDR1 is MNHNY, CDR2 SVGAGI (reference sequence). As DNA, the CDR3 is TGTGCCAGCAGTTCCAGATACGCGGGAACGACGGGGGAGCAGTACTTC. It specifies CASSSRYAGTTGEQYF.

The V gene is TRBV2, the J gene TRBJ2-7, with D perhaps TRBD1 (5 bases). Trimming stripped 3 bases from V and 1 base from J, with 10 bases between. Germline V gene lookup returns CDR1 SNHLY and CDR2 FYNNEI. This CDR3 is built from 14 residues. The CDR3 nucleotides read TGTGCCAGCAGTGACCAGGGAACTTCCTACGAGCAGTACTTC. Amino acid sequence: CASSDQGTSYEQYF.

The V call is TRBV11-2, the J call TRBJ2-7; 10 nucleotides line up with TRBD2. CDR1 SGHAT and CDR2 FQNNGV come from the germline V gene. The CDR3 consists of 15 residues. V trimming: 1 base; J trimming: 3 bases; junction bases outside the gene matches: 3. The CDR3 nucleotides read TGTGCCAGCAGCTTAGTCCTAGCGGGAGTCTACGAGCAGTACTTC. Translating gives CASSLVLAGVYEQYF.

This clone has a single count. The CDR3 loop is CASSLPDRVDSPLHF. CDR3 nucleotide sequence: TGTGCCAGCAGCTTACCCGACAGGGTTGACTCACCCCTCCACTTT. V and J are TRBV7-9 and TRBJ1-6; 7 nucleotides align to TRBD1. The CDR3 contains 15 residues. V lost 2 bases, J lost 10 bases, and 8 bases stayed unmatched. CDR1 is SEHNR, CDR2 FQNEAQ, per germline (reference sequence).

This chain joins TRBV24-1 and TRBJ2-3; 13 nucleotides agree with TRBD2. Unmatched junction bases numbered 7, after V lost 2 bases and J lost 6 bases. The CDR3 loop spans 17 amino acids. In germline, CDR1 is KGHDR, CDR2 SFDVKD. For the CDR3, the DNA is TGTGCCACCAGTGATTATTGGACTAGCGGGAGTATGGATACGCAGTATTTT. It specifies CATSDYWTSGSMDTQYF.

As regards this clone: This sample includes further DNA sequences coding for the same CDR3. DNA of the CDR3: TGCGCCAGCAGCTTGGGACAGCCCAATCAGCCCCAGCATTTT. Translating it yields CASSLGQPNQPQHF. The chain employs TRBV5-1 and TRBJ1-5; the D gene is possibly TRBD1 (5 bases). CDR1 and CDR2 (germline): SGHRS, YFSETQ. Between the trimmed V and J ends, which lost 0 bases and 3 bases, there was a span of 7 bases. The CDR3 sequence is 14 residues long.

The chain has TRBV6-2 or TRBV6-3 and TRBJ2-1; 9 nucleotides line up with TRBD2. V trimming: 6 bases; J trimming: 9 bases; junction bases outside the gene matches: 15. Per the germline V gene, CDR1 is MNHEY and CDR2 is SVGEGT. This CDR3 spans 16 amino acids. The chain's CDR3 is CASSTTSGNPTTEQFF. For the CDR3, the DNA is TGTGCCAGCAGCACGACTAGCGGAAACCCCACCACTGAGCAGTTCTTC.

V usage is TRBV6-5 and J usage is TRBJ2-3, with 9 bases matching TRBD1. The J segment lost 5 bases and the V segment lost 6 bases, leaving 3 bases of the junction unmatched. The CDR3 length is 13 residues. CDR1 is MNHEY, CDR2 SVGAGI, per germline. The CDR3 DNA reads as TGTGCCAGCAGACAGGGGGCGGTAGATACGCAGTATTTT. It specifies CASRQGAVDTQYF.

This chain connects TRBV27 to TRBJ2-7; D remains unclear. V gave up 8 bases and J gave up 2 bases, with 13 bases separating them. Per the germline V gene, CDR1 is MNHEY and CDR2 is SMNVEV (reference sequence). The CDR3 runs to 13 residues. In DNA form, the CDR3 reads TGTGCCAGCTCCCCAGGTATAGCCTACGAGCAGTACTTC. Encoded protein: CASSPGIAYEQYF.

This clone was detected once. The V call is TRBV3-1 (or the pseudogene TRBV3-2), the J call TRBJ2-7; 7 bases fit TRBD1. The CDR3 runs 17 residues. J lost 7 bases, V lost 4 bases, and 19 bases had no gene match. In germline, CDR1 is LGHDT, CDR2 YNNKEL (reference sequence). The CDR3 region is CASSPTPDRVFLGEQYF. CDR3 coding DNA: TGTGCCAGCAGCCCGACCCCCGACAGGGTATTTCTGGGTGAGCAGTACTTC.

J is TRBJ2-6 and V is TRBV6-1, with unresolved D. CDR3 length: 17 amino acids. Trimming took off 0 bases at V and 0 bases at J, with 9 bases between the two ends. Germline values: CDR1 MNHNS, CDR2 SASEGT. The CDR3 protein is CASSEAARLSGANVLTF. For the CDR3, the DNA is TGTGCCAGCAGTGAAGCAGCACGTCTCTCTGGGGCCAACGTCCTGACTTTC.

The chain employs TRBV3-1 (or the pseudogene TRBV3-2) and TRBJ1-5; no definite D call. The CDR3 runs 14 residues. V was clipped by 1 base and J by 6 bases, with 10 bases between them. Per the germline V gene, CDR1 is LGHDT and CDR2 is YNNKEL (reference sequence). DNA for the CDR3: TGTGCCAGCAGCCAAGGGGCAGTTCTTCAGCCCCAGCATTTT. Translation gives CASSQGAVLQPQHF.

This clone was observed once. The chain links TRBV19 to TRBJ1-1, with 11 bases fitting TRBD1. Germline CDR1 and CDR2: LNHDA and SQIVND (reference sequence). The CDR3 contains 15 residues. Trimming at V came to 4 bases and at J to 6 bases, leaving 7 bases not matched to a gene. CDR3 protein: CASSKGTGGISEAFF. Here the CDR3 DNA reads TGTGCCAGTAGTAAGGGGACAGGGGGGATTTCTGAAGCTTTCTTT.

V usage is TRBV27 and J usage is TRBJ1-6; no clear D gene. Trimming removed 7 bases from V and 0 bases from J, with 13 bases in between. Germline V CDR1 and CDR2: MNHEY, SMNVEV (reference sequence). CDR3 length: 16 residues. The CDR3 coding sequence is TGTGCCAGCACCTCCCGAGGGAGCTCCTATAATTCACCCCTCCACTTT. As protein: CASTSRGSSYNSPLHF.